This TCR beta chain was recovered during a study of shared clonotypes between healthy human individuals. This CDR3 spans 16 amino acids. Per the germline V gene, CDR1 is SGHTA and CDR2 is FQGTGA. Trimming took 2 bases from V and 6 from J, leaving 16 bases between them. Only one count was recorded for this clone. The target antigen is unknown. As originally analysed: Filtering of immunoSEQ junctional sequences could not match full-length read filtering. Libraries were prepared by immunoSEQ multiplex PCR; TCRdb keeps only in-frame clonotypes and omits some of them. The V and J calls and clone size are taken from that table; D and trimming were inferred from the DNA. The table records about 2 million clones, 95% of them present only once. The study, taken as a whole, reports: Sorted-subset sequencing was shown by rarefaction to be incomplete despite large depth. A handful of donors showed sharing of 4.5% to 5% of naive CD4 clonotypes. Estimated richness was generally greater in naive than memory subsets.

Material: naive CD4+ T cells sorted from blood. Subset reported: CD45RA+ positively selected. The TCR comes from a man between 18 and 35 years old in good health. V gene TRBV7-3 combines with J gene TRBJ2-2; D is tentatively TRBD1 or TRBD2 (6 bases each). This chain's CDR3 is CASSLYGGLPPGELFF. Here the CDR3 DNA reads TGTGCCAGCAGCTTATATGGGGGGCTTCCTCCCGGGGAGCTGTTTTTT.